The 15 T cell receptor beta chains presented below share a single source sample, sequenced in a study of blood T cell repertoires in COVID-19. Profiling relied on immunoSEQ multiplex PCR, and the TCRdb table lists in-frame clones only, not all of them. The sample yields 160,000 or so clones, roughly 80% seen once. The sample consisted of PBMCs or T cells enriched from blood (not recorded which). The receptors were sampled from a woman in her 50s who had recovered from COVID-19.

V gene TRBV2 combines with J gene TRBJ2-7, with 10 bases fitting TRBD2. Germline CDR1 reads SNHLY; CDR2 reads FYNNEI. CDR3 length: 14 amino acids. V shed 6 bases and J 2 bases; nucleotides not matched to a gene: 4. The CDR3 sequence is CASRGTSAAYEQYF. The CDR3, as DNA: TGTGCCAGCAGAGGGACTAGCGCCGCCTACGAGCAGTACTTC.

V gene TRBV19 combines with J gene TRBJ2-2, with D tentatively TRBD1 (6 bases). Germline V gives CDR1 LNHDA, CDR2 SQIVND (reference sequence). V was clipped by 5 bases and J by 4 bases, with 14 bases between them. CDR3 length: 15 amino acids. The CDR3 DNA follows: TGTGCCAGTAGTCCTGACAGGCCAACCACCGGGGAGCTGTTTTTT. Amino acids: CASSPDRPTTGELFF. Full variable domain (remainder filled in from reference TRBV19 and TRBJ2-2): DGGITQSPKYLFRKEGQNVTLSCEQNLNHDAMYWYRQDPGQGLRLIYYSQIVNDFQKGDIAEGYSVSREKKESFPLTVTSAQKNPTAFYLCASSPDRPTTGELFFGEGSRLTVL.

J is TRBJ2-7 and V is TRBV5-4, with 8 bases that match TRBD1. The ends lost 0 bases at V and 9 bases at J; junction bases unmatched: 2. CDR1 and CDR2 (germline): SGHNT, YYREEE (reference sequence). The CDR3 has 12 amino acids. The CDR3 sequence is CASSLDRGMQYF. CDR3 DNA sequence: TGTGCCAGCAGCTTGGACAGGGGGATGCAGTACTTC.

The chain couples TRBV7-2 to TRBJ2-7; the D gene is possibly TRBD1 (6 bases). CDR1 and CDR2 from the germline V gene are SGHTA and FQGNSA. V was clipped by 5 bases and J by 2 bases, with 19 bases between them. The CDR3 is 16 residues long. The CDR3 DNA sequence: TGTGCCAGCAGCCCCCTAAAGACAACAGGGACCTACGAGCAGTACTTC. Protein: CASSPLKTTGTYEQYF. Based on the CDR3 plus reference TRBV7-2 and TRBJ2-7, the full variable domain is GAGVSQSPSNKVTEKGKDVELRCDPISGHTALYWYRQSLGQGLEFLIYFQGNSAPDKSGLPSDRFSAERTGGSVSTLTIQRTQQEDSAVYLCASSPLKTTGTYEQYFGPGTRLTVT.

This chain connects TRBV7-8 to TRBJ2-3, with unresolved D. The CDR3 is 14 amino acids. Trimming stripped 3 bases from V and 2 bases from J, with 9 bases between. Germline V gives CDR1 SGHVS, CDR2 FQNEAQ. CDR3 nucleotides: TGTGCCAGCAGCTTTGAGAGCCTCACAGATACGCAGTATTTT. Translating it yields CASSFESLTDTQYF.

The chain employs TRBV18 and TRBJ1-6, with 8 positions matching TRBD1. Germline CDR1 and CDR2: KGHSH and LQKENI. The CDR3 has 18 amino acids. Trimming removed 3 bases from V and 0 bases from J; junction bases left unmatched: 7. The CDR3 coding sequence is TGTGCCAGCTCACCGGGCGACAGGGGAAGCTCCTATAATTCACCCCTCCACTTT. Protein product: CASSPGDRGSSYNSPLHF. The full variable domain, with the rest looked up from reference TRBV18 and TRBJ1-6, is NAGVMQNPRHLVRRRGQEARLRCSPMKGHSHVYWYRQLPEEGLKFMVYLQKENIIDESGMPKERFSAEFPKEGPSILRIQQVVRGDSAAYFCASSPGDRGSSYNSPLHFGNGTRLTVT.

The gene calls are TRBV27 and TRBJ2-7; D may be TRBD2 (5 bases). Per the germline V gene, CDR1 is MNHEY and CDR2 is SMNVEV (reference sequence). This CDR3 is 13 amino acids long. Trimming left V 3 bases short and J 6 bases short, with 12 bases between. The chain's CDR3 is CASSFTGIGEQYF. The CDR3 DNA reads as TGTGCCAGCAGTTTTACCGGGATCGGCGAGCAGTACTTC.

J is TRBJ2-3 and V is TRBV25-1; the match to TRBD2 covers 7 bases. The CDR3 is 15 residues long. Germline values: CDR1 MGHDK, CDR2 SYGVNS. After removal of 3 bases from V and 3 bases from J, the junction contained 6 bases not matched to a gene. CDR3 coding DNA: TGTGCCAGCAGTGACGGGGGGAAGAAAACAGATACGCAGTATTTT. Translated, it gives CASSDGGKKTDTQYF.

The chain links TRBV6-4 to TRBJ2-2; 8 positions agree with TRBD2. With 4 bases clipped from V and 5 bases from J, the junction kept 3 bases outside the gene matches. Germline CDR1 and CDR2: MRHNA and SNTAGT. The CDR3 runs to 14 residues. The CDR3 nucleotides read TGTGCCAGCAGTGCGATAGCGGGGACCGGGGAGCTGTTTTTT. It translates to CASSAIAGTGELFF.

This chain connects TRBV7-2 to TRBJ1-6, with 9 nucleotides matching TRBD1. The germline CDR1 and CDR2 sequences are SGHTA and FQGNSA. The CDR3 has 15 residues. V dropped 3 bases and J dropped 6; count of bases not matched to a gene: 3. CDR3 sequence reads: CASSFRDRVNSPLHF. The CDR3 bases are TGTGCCAGCAGCTTCCGGGACAGGGTTAATTCACCCCTCCACTTT.

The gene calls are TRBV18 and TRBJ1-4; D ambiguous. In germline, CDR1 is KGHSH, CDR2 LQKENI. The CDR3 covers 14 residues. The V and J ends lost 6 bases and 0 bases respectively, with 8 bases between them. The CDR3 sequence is CASSEGATNEKLFF. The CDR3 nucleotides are TGTGCCAGCTCCGAGGGTGCAACTAATGAAAAACTGTTTTTT.

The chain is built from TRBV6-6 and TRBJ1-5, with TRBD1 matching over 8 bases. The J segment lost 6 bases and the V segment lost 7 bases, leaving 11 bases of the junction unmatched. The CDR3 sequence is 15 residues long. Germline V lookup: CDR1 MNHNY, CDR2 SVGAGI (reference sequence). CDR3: CASTNAPGGSQPQHF. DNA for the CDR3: TGTGCCAGCACAAATGCCCCAGGGGGCAGTCAGCCCCAGCATTTT.

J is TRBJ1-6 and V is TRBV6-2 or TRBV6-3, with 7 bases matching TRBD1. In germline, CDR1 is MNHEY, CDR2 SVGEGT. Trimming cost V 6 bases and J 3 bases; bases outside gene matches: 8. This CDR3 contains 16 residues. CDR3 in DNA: TGTGCCAGCAGCCCTGGACAGGCAAACTATAATTCACCCCTCCACTTT. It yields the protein CASSPGQANYNSPLHF.

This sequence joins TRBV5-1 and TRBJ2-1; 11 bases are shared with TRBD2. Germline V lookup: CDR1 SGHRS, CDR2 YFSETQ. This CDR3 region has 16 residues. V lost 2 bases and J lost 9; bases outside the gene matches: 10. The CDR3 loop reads CASSLMTTSGSIEQFF. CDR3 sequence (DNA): TGCGCCAGCAGCTTAATGACTACTAGCGGGAGCATTGAGCAGTTCTTC. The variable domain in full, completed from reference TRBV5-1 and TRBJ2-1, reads KAGVTQTPRYLIKTRGQQVTLSCSPISGHRSVSWYQQTPGQGLQFLFEYFSETQRNKGNFPGRFSGRQFSNSRSEMNVSTLELGDSALYLCASSLMTTSGSIEQFFGPGTRLTVL.

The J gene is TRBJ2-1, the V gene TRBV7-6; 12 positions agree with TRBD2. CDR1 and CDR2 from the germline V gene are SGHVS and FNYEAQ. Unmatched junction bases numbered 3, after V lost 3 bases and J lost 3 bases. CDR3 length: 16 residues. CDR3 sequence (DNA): TGTGCCAGCAGCTTCTCTAGCGGGGGGGTCTACAATGAGCAGTTCTTC. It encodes CASSFSSGGVYNEQFF.